A single sample is the source of the 21 T cell receptor beta chains below, sequenced in a study of blood T cell repertoires in COVID-19. Some clones are missing from TCRdb's copy, which holds only in-frame ones; the method was immunoSEQ multiplex PCR. The sample has about 120,000 clones, about 88% seen once. Sequencing input: peripheral blood. Receptors originate from a man in his fifties with active COVID-19.

The chain carries TRBV3-1 (or the pseudogene TRBV3-2) and TRBJ2-1; 10 bases align to TRBD2. Trimming at V came to 0 bases and at J to 9 bases, leaving 23 bases not matched to a gene. This CDR3 contains 21 residues. Germline loops: CDR1 LGHDT, CDR2 YNNKEL (reference sequence). The CDR3 DNA is TGTGCCAGCAGCCAAGATAGTTGGCTAGCGGGAGTCTCGGGGGTTTCCGGTGAGCAGTTCTTC. The encoded protein is CASSQDSWLAGVSGVSGEQFF.

The chain uses TRBV4-2 and TRBJ2-4; 8 nucleotides align to TRBD1. Germline values: CDR1 LGHNA, CDR2 YNFKEQ. V lost 0 bases, J lost 4 bases, and 5 bases stayed unmatched. The CDR3 totals 16 residues. CDR3 in amino acids: CASSQDRQGAKNIQYF. The DNA for the CDR3 is TGTGCCAGCAGCCAAGATCGCCAGGGGGCGAAAAACATTCAGTACTTC.

The J gene is TRBJ2-1, the V gene TRBV28, with a possible D match to TRBD2 (5 bases). Germline V CDR1 and CDR2: MDHEN, SYDVKM. The CDR3 extends over 14 amino acids. V dropped 7 bases and J dropped 9 bases, with 19 bases sitting between them. The DNA for the CDR3 is TGTGCCAGCACTTCCACGCGGGTCGTTTTTGAGCAGTTCTTC. This sequence encodes CASTSTRVVFEQFF.

This clone was detected only once. J is TRBJ1-2 and V is TRBV7-2, with D tentatively TRBD1 (5 bases). V lost 0 bases, J lost 5 bases, and 22 bases lay in between. CDR1 is SGHTA and CDR2 is FQGNSA in the germline V gene. This CDR3 comprises 18 residues. The DNA for the CDR3 is TGTGCCAGCAGCTTAGCCCTCCTGACAGAATTCAAGGGGTATGGCTACACCTTC. Translated: CASSLALLTEFKGYGYTF.

The chain uses TRBV23-1 and TRBJ1-1; D is ambiguous. TRBV23-1 qualifies as an ORF whose function is uncertain. Between the trimmed V and J ends, which lost 3 bases and 10 bases, there was a span of 9 bases. The CDR3 spans 11 residues. Here the CDR3 reads CASSQNPVAFF. Written as DNA, the CDR3 is TGCGCCAGCAGTCAGAACCCGGTAGCTTTCTTT.

The CDR3 sequence: CASSATTVLYGYTF. The CDR3 DNA follows: TGTGCCAGCTCCGCAACCACGGTGCTTTATGGCTACACCTTC. The chain joins TRBV18 to TRBJ1-2; no firm D call. Trimming cost V 6 bases and J 5 bases, with 16 bases left between them. Germline V lookup: CDR1 KGHSH, CDR2 LQKENI. CDR3 length: 14 amino acids.

The chain is built from TRBV6-1 and TRBJ2-7; possibly TRBD1 for D (5 bases). V lost 4 bases and J lost 2, with 18 bases in between. The germline gives CDR1 MNHNS, CDR2 SASEGT. This CDR3 comprises 16 residues. CDR3 in amino acids: CASSGAGRPPAYEQYF. The CDR3 DNA reads TGTGCCAGCAGTGGGGCAGGGCGCCCACCAGCCTACGAGCAGTACTTC.

The V gene is TRBV30, the J gene TRBJ2-1, with 10 positions matching TRBD2. The CDR3 runs 15 residues. V lost 0 bases to trimming and J lost 3 bases; unmatched junction nucleotides: 2. Per the germline V gene, CDR1 is GTSNPN and CDR2 is SVGIG (reference sequence). CDR3 DNA: TGTGCCTGGAGTGTACTAGCGGGAAACTACAATGAGCAGTTCTTC. It codes for CAWSVLAGNYNEQFF.

This chain uses TRBV12-5 with TRBJ1-4, with D unresolved. Germline CDR1 is LGHNT and CDR2 is FRNRAP. This CDR3 is 14 amino acids long. The V and J ends lost 5 bases and 4 bases respectively, with 11 bases between them. The CDR3, as DNA: TGTGCTAGTGGTCCAGAATCCTTTAATGAAAAACTGTTTTTT. As protein: CASGPESFNEKLFF.

The chain combines TRBV13 with TRBJ2-7; D perhaps matches TRBD2 (6 bases). The germline gives CDR1 PRHDT, CDR2 FYEKMQ (reference sequence). V lost 5 bases to trimming and J lost 7 bases, with 15 bases between them. The CDR3 length is 13 residues. CDR3 amino acids: CASSPREVTEQYF. The CDR3 bases are TGTGCCAGCAGCCCTAGGGAGGTTACGGAGCAGTACTTC.

The chain's CDR3 is CASSLGQGGHEQYF. CDR3 DNA: TGCGCCAGCAGCTTGGGGCAGGGGGGCCACGAGCAGTACTTC. V gene TRBV5-1 combines with J gene TRBJ2-7; a weak D match, TRBD1 (7 bases). Germline-derived CDR1 and CDR2 are SGHRS and YFSETQ. The CDR3 runs to 14 residues. The V and J ends lost 0 bases and 5 bases respectively, with 12 bases between them.

The chain recombines TRBV10-2 with TRBJ2-7; TRBD2 is a possible D gene (5 bases). The V and J ends lost 3 bases and 7 bases respectively, with 22 bases between them. Germline V lookup: CDR1 WSHSY, CDR2 SAAADI. CDR3 length: 16 residues. The DNA for the CDR3 is TGCGCCAGCAGTGAATTCCTGGGATCTCGGGCGGGTGAGCAGTACTTC. This codes for CASSEFLGSRAGEQYF.

Notes on this clone: The junction departs from the called germline gene at one end, perhaps through a read error. This chain links TRBV5-1 with TRBJ1-6; 8 bases are shared with TRBD1. The CDR3 consists of 15 residues. Germline assignment: CDR1 SGHRS and CDR2 YFSETQ. CDR3 region: CASRLGGTGNSPLHF. CDR3 nucleotides: TGCGCCAGCAGATTGGGTGGGACAGGAAATTCACCCCTCCACTTT.

The chain combines TRBV9 with TRBJ1-2; D uncertain. Between the trimmed V and J ends, which lost 3 bases and 2 bases, there was a span of 11 bases. This CDR3 spans 14 amino acids. Germline loops: CDR1 SGDLS, CDR2 YYNGEE. The CDR3 DNA reads as TGTGCCAGCAGCGCGATGACTGCCAACTATGGCTACACCTTC. It yields the protein CASSAMTANYGYTF.

The gene calls are TRBV29-1 and TRBJ1-2; 7 bases are shared with TRBD1. CDR1 and CDR2 from the germline V gene are SQVTM and ANQGSEA. With V trimmed by 8 bases and J by 6 bases, 3 bases remained unmatched. The CDR3 has 10 amino acids. The chain's CDR3 is CSSDRDGYTF. DNA for the CDR3: TGCAGCTCAGACAGGGATGGCTACACCTTC.

The rearrangement links TRBV18 to TRBJ2-1, with 10 nucleotides matching TRBD1. The ends lost 3 bases at V and 7 bases at J; junction bases unmatched: 9. The germline CDR1 and CDR2 sequences are KGHSH and LQKENI. The CDR3 is made up of 16 amino acids. The CDR3 DNA reads TGTGCCAGCTCACCTAGGGACAGGGGTCCTACGAATGAGCAGTTCTTC. Its protein product is CASSPRDRGPTNEQFF.

This clone has only one observation. This sequence joins TRBV28 and TRBJ2-5; the D gene is possibly TRBD1 (6 bases). In germline, CDR1 is MDHEN, CDR2 SYDVKM. Deletions cut 6 bases from V and 2 bases from J, with 10 bases between. There are 13 residues in the CDR3. In DNA, the CDR3 is TGTGCCAGCAGCCCGGACAGACAAGAGACCCAGTACTTC. Translating it yields CASSPDRQETQYF. Based on the CDR3 plus reference TRBV28 and TRBJ2-5, the full variable domain is DVKVTQSSRYLVKRTGEKVFLECVQDMDHENMFWYRQDPGLGLRLIYFSYDVKMKEKGDIPEGYSVSREKKERFSLILESASTNQTSMYLCASSPDRQETQYFGPGTRLLVL.

The CDR3 loop reads CASSSTDSSYEQYV. The CDR3, as DNA: TGTGCCAGCAGCTCAACGGACAGCTCCTACGAGCAGTACGTC. This chain connects TRBV7-9 to TRBJ2-7; D is perhaps TRBD1 (6 bases). The V gene lost 4 bases and the J gene lost 0 bases, with 10 bases spanning the gap. CDR1 is SEHNR and CDR2 is FQNEAQ in the germline V gene (reference sequence). The CDR3 runs to 14 residues.

CDR3: CASSRTDYGYTF. The DNA for the CDR3 is TGTGCCAGCAGCCGGACAGACTATGGCTACACCTTC. The chain employs TRBV7-9 and TRBJ1-2, with a tentative D call TRBD1 (6 bases). Germline loops: CDR1 SEHNR, CDR2 FQNEAQ (reference sequence). Trimming removed 5 bases from V and 3 bases from J, with 7 bases in between. The CDR3 length is 12 residues.

This chain links TRBV5-1 with TRBJ2-2; D not resolved. The germline V gene encodes CDR1 SGHRS and CDR2 YFSETQ. CDR3 length: 13 amino acids. Deletions cut 4 bases from V and 6 bases from J, with 10 bases between. The CDR3 bases are TGCGCCAGCAGCCCCGCTCCGGCCGGGGAGCTGTTTTTT. Translating gives CASSPAPAGELFF.

This chain uses TRBV19 with TRBJ1-3; 7 nucleotides agree with TRBD1. The CDR3 sequence is 12 residues long. Germline values: CDR1 LNHDA, CDR2 SQIVND (reference sequence). The ends lost 3 bases at V and 11 bases at J; junction bases unmatched: 4. This chain's CDR3 is CASSIGQVAIYF. The CDR3 nucleotides read TGTGCCAGTAGTATCGGACAGGTCGCCATATATTTT.